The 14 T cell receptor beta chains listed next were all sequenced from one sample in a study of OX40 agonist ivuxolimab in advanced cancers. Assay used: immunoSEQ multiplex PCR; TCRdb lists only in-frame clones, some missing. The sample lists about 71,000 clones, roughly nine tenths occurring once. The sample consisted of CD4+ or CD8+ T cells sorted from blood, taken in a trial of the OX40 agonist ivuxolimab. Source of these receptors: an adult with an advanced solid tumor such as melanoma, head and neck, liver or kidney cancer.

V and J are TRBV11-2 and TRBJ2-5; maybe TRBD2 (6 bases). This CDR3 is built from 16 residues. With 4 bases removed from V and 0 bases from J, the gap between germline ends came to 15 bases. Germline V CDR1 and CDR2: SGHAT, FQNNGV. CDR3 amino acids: CASSSIPRGNQETQYF. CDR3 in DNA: TGTGCCAGCAGCTCCATTCCTCGGGGGAACCAAGAGACCCAGTACTTC.

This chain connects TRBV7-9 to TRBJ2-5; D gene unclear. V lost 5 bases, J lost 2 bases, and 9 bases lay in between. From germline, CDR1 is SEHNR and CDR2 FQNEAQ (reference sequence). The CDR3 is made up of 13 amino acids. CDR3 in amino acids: CASSAQAQETQYF. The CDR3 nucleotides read TGTGCCAGCAGCGCCCAAGCTCAAGAGACCCAGTACTTC.

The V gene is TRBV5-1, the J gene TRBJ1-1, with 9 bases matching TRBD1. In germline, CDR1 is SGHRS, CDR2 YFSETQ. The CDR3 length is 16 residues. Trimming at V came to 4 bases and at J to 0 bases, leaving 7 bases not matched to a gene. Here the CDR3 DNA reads TGCGCCAGCAGCCCGGGGACAGGGTTAATGAACACTGAAGCTTTCTTT. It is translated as CASSPGTGLMNTEAFF.

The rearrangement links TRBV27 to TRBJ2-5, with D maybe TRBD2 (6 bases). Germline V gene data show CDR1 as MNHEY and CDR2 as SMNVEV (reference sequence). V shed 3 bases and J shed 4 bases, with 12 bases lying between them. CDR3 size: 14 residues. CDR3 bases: TGTGCCAGCAGTTTTCGCGGGGTGGGAGAGACCCAGTACTTC. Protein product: CASSFRGVGETQYF.

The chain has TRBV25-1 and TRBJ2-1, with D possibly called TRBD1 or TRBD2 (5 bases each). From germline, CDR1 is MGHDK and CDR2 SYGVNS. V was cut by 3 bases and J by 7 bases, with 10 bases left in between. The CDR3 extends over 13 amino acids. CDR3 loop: CASSDGTSNEQFF. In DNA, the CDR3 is TGTGCCAGCAGTGATGGGACGTCGAATGAGCAGTTCTTC.

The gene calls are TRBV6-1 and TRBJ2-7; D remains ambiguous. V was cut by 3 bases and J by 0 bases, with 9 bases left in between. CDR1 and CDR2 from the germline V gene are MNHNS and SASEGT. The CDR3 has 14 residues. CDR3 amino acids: CASSEYLSSYEQYF. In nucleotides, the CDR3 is TGTGCCAGCAGTGAGTACCTAAGCTCCTACGAGCAGTACTTC.

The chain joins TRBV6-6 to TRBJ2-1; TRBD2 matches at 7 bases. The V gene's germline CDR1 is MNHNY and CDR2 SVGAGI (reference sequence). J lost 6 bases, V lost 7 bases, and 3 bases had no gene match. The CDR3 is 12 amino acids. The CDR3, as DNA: TGTGCCAGCACCCCGGGGGGCAATGAGCAGTTCTTC. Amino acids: CASTPGGNEQFF.

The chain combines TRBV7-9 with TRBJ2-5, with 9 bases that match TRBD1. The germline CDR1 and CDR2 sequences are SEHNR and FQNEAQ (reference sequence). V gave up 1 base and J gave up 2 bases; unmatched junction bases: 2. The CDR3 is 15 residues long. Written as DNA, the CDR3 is TGTGCCAGCAGCTTAGGACAGGGGGATCAAGAGACCCAGTACTTC. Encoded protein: CASSLGQGDQETQYF.

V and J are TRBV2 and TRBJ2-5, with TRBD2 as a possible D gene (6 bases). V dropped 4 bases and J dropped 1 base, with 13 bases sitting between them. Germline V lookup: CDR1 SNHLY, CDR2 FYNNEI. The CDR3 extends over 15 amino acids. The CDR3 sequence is CASSAGLSGQETQYF. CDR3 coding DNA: TGTGCCAGCAGTGCTGGCCTTAGCGGCCAAGAGACCCAGTACTTC.

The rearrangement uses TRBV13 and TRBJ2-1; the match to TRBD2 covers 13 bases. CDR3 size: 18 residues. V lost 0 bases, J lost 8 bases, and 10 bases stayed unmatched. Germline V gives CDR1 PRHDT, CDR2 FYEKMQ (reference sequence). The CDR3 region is CASSLGLGLAGVIHEQFF. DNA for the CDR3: TGTGCCAGCAGCTTAGGCCTCGGACTAGCGGGAGTTATCCATGAGCAGTTCTTC.

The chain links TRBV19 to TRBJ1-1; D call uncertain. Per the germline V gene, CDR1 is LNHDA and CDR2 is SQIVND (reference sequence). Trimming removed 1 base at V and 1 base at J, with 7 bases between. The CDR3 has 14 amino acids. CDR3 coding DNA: TGTGCCAGTAGTATAGTGTACGGGAACACTGAAGCTTTCTTT. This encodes CASSIVYGNTEAFF.

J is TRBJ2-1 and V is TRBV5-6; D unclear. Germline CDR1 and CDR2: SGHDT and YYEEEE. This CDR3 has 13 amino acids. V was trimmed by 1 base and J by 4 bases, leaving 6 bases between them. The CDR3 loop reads CASSLWDYNEQFF. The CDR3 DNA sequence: TGTGCCAGCAGCTTGTGGGATTACAATGAGCAGTTCTTC.

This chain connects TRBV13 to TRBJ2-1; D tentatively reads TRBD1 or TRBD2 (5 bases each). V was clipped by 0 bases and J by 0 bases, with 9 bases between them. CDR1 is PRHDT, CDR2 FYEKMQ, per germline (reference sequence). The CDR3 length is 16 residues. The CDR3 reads CASSLGWGRSYNEQFF. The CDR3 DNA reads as TGTGCCAGCAGCTTAGGCTGGGGACGCTCCTACAATGAGCAGTTCTTC.

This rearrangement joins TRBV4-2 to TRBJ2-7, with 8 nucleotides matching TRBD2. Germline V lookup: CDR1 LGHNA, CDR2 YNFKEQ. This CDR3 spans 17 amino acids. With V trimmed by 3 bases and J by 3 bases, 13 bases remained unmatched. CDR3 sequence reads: CASSQTSETRLFYEQYF. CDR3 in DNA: TGTGCCAGCAGCCAGACTAGCGAAACCCGTCTCTTCTACGAGCAGTACTTC.